Given below is one T cell receptor (beta chain) in context. One junction end disagrees with the germline gene, perhaps due to a read error. The sample originates from a study of blood T cells in healthy people across ages. This CDR3 is built from 12 residues. CDR1 is SGHRS and CDR2 is YFSETQ in the germline V gene. The authors ran a second PCR of roughly 6 to 12 cycles using a sample-barcoded 5' primer and a J-beta primer mix. TCRdb used MiXCR to reprocess the 5' RACE reads, holding one entry per CDR3 protein. The sample includes 800,000 or so distinct CDR3 sequences, around 25% seen only once; the top ten take 3% to 4%. The same specimen was also included in a second study, on T cells of mothers and their children.

The chain combines TRBV5-1 with TRBJ2-5, with D possibly called TRBD1 or TRBD2 (5 bases each). This receptor was identified in a boy younger than 18 in good health. The sequencing input was blood. CDR3 amino acids: CASSLPSQGEFF. CDR3 nucleotide sequence: TGCGCCAGCAGCTTGCCGTCGCAGGGAGAGTTCTTC.